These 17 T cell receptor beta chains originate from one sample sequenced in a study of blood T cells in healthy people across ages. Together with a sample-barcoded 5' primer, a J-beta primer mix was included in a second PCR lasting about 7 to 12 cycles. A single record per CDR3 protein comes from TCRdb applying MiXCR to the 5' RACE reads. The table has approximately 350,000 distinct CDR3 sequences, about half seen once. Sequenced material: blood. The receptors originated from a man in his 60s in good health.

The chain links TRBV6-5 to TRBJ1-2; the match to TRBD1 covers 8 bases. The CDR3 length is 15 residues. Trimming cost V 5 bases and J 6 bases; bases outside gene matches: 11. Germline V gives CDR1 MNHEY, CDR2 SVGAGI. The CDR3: CASSPRTGGKDGYTF. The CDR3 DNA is TGTGCCAGCAGTCCCCGTACAGGGGGTAAAGATGGCTACACCTTC.

The CDR3 sequence: CSATSGTSGNNEQYF. For the CDR3, the DNA is TGCAGTGCCACGTCCGGGACTAGCGGTAACAATGAGCAGTACTTC. The rearrangement joins TRBV20-1 to TRBJ2-7; 11 positions match TRBD2. J gave up 7 bases and V 6 bases, and 14 bases lay outside the gene matches. Per the germline V gene, CDR1 is DFQATT and CDR2 is SNEGSKA (reference sequence). The CDR3 totals 15 residues.

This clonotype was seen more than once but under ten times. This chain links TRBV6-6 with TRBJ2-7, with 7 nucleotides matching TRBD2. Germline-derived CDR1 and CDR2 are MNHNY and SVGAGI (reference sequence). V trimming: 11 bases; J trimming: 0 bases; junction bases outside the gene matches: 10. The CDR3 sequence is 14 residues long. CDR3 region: CARPPAGSSYEQYF. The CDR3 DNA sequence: TGTGCCCGCCCTCCAGCGGGGAGCTCCTACGAGCAGTACTTC.

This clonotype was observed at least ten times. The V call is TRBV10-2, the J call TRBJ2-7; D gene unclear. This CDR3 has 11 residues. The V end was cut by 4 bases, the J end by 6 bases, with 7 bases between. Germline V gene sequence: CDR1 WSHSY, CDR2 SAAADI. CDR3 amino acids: CASSGGAEQYF. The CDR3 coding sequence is TGCGCCAGCAGTGGTGGCGCCGAGCAGTACTTC.

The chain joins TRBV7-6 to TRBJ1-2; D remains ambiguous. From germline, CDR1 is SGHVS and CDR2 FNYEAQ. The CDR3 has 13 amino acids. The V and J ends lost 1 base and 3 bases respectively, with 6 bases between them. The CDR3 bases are TGTGCCAGCAGCTTAGGGGTTGACTATGGCTACACCTTC. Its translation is CASSLGVDYGYTF.

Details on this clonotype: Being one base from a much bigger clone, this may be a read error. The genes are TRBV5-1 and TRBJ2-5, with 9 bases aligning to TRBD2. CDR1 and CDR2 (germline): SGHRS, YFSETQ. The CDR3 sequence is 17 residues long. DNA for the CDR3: TGCACCAGCAGCGGATCTAGCGGGAACATTCGTCGAGAGACCCAGTACTTC. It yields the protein CTSSGSSGNIRRETQYF.

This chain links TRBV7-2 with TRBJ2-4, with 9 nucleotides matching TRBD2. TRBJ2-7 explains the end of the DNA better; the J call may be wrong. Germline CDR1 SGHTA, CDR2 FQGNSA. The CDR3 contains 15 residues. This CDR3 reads CASSFSGGPEYEQYF. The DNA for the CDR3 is TGTGCCAGCAGCTTTAGCGGGGGACCAGAGTACGAGCAGTACTTC.

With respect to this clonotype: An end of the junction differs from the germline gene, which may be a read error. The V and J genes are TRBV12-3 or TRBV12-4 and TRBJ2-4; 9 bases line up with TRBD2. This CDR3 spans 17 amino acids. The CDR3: CASSLAGRGRTGNIQYF. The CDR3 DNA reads TGTGCCAGCAGTCTAGCGGGACGCGGGAGGACTGGAAACATTCAGTACTTC.

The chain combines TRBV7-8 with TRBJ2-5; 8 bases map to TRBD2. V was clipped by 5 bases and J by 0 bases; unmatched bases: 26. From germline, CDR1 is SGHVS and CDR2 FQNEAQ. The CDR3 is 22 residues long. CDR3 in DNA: TGTGCCAGCAGCCCCCATAGGGTACCGGGACTAGGGGGGGCAAAATACCAAGAGACCCAGTACTTC. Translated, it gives CASSPHRVPGLGGAKYQETQYF.

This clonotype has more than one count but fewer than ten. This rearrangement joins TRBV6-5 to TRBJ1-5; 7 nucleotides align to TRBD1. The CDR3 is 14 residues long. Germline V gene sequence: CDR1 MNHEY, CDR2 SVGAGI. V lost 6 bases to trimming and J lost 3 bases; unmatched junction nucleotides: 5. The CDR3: CASSQTGINQPQHF. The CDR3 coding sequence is TGTGCCAGCAGCCAGACAGGGATCAATCAGCCCCAGCATTTT.

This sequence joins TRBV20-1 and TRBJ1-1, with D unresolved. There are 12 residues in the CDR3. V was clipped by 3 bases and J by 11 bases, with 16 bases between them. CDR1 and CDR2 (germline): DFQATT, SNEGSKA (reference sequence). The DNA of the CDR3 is TGCAGTGCTAGCCAGGATCTTATTGAGGCTTTCTTT. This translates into CSASQDLIEAFF.

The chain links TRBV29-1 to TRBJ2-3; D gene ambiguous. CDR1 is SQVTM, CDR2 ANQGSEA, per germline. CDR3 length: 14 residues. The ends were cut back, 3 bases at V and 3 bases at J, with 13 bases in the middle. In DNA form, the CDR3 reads TGCAGCGTTGAGATTTCAGGAACGACAGATACGCAGTATTTT. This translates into CSVEISGTTDTQYF.

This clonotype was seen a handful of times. In DNA, the CDR3 is TGTGCCAGCAGCGTAGGCGCCGAGACTAGTAAGTGGCAGTACTTC. It codes for CASSVGAETSKWQYF. The rearrangement links TRBV9 to TRBJ2-5, with a possible D match to TRBD2 (6 bases). Germline V gene data show CDR1 as SGDLS and CDR2 as YYNGEE. Trimming took 0 bases from V and 11 from J, leaving 20 bases between them. The CDR3 runs 15 residues. The full variable domain, completed using reference TRBV9 and TRBJ2-5, is DSGVTQTPKHLITATGQRVTLRCSPRSGDLSVYWYQQSLDQGLQFLIQYYNGEERAKGNILERFSAQQFPDLHSELNLSSLELGDSALYFCASSVGAETSKWQYFGPGTRLLVL.

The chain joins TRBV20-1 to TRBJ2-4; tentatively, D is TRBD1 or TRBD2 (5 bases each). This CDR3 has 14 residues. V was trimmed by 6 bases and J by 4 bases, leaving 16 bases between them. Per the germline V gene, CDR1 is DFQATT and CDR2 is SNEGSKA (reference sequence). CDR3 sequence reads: CSAPRGATKNIQYF. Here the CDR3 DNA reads TGCAGTGCACCCCGAGGGGCAACGAAAAACATTCAGTACTTC.

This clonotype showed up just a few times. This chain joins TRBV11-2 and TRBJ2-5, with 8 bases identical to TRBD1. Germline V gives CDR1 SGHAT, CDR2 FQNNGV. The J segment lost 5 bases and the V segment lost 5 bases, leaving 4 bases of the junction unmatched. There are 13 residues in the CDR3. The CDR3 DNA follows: TGTGCCAGCAGCAACGACAGGGGTGAGACCCAGTACTTC. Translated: CASSNDRGETQYF.

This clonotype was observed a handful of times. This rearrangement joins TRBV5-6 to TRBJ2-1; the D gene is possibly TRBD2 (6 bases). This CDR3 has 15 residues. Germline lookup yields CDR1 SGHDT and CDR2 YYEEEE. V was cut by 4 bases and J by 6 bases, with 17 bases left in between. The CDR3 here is CASSPSGTLGNEQFF. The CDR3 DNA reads TGTGCCAGCAGCCCCTCCGGGACTCTCGGCAATGAGCAGTTCTTC. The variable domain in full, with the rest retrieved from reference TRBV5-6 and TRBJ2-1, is DAGVTQSPTHLIKTRGQQVTLRCSPKSGHDTVSWYQQALGQGPQFIFQYYEEEERQRGNFPDRFSGHQFPNYSSELNVNALLLGDSALYLCASSPSGTLGNEQFFGPGTRLTVL.

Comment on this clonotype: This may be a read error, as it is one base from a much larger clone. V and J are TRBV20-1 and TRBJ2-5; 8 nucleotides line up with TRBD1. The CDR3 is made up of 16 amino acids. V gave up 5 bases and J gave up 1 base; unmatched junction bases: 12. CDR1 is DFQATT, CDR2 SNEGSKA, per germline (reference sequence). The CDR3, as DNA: TGCAGTGCTGGGTCCCAGGGGGCGCGTGCCCAAGAGACCCAGTACTTC. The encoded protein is CSAGSQGARAQETQYF.